The TCR beta chain described here comes from a study of T cells in Graves' hyperthyroidism and ophthalmopathy. Germline V gene lookup returns CDR1 MNHEY and CDR2 SVGEGT. The CDR3 length is 17 residues. Trimming removed 5 bases from V and 2 bases from J, with 19 bases in between. Amplified TCR beta CDR3 regions came from RNA transcripts. The TCR CDR3 was amplified in a first-round RT-PCR using the HTBI primer set. TCRdb re-called the multiplex PCR reads through MiXCR, storing one row per CDR3 protein. The data show hundreds of thousands of distinct CDR3 sequences, with 14% seen just once and about 10% held by the top ten.

The sequenced material came from blood. This chain uses TRBV6-2 or TRBV6-3 with TRBJ2-1; D is perhaps TRBD2 (5 bases). This sequence was found in a woman in her late teens or twenties with Graves' hyperthyroidism. CDR3: CASSDEGSGPPYNEQFF. The CDR3 DNA is TGTGCCAGCAGTGACGAAGGGAGCGGCCCCCCCTACAATGAGCAGTTCTTC.